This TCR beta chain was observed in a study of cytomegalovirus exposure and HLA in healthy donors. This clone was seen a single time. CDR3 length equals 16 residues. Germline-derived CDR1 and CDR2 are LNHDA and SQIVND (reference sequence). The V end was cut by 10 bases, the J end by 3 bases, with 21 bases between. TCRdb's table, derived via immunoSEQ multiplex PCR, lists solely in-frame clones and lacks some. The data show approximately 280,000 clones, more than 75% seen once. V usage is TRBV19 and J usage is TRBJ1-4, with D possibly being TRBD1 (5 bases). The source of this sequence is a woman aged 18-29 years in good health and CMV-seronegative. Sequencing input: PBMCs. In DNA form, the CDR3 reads TGTGCCACTAGCTCGGGCCGGACAAGCTCTAATGAAAAACTGTTTTTT. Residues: CATSSGRTSSNEKLFF.